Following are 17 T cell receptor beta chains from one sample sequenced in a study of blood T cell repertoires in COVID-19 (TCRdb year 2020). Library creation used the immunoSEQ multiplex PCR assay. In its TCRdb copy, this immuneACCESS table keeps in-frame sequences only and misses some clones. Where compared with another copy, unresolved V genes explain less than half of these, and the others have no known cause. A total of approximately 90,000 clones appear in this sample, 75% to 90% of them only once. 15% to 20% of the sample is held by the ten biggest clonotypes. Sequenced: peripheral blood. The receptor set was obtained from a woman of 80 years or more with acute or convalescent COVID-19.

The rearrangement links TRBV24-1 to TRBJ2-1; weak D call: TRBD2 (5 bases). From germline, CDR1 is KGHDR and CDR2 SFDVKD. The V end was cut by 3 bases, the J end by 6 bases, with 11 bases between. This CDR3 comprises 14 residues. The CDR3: CATSDTGAGNEQFF. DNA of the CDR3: TGTGCCACCAGTGATACGGGCGCGGGCAATGAGCAGTTCTTC.

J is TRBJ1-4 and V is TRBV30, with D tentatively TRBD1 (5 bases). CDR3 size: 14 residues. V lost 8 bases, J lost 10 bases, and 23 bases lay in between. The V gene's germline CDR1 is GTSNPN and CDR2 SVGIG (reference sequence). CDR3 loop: CASIMSGRMRKLFF. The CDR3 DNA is TGTGCCAGCATTATGTCAGGGAGGATGCGAAAACTGTTTTTT. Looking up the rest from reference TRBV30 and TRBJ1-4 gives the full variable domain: SQTIHQWPATLVQPVGSPLSLECTVEGTSNPNLYWYRQAAGRGLQLLFYSVGIGQISSEVPQNLSASRPQDRQFILSSKKLLLSDSGFYLCASIMSGRMRKLFFGSGTQLSVL.

Here the CDR3 reads CASSPSTVYSGNTIYF. CDR3 in DNA: TGTGCCAGCAGTCCTTCGACAGTCTACTCTGGAAACACCATATATTTT. V and J are TRBV6-6 and TRBJ1-3; D might be TRBD1 (5 bases). V lost 5 bases to trimming and J lost 0 bases, with 14 bases between them. CDR3 length equals 16 residues. CDR1 is MNHNY and CDR2 is SVGAGI in the germline V gene (reference sequence).

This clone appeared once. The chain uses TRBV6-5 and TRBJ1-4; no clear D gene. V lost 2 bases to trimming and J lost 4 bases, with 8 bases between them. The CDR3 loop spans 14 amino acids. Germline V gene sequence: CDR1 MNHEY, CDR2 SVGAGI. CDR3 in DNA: TGTGCCAGCAGTTACGGCAGATTTAATGAAAAACTGTTTTTT. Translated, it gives CASSYGRFNEKLFF.

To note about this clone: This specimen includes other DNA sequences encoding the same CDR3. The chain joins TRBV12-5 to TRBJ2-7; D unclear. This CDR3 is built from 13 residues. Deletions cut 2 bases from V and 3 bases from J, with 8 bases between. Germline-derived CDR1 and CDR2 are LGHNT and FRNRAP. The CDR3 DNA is TGTGCTAGTGGTTTGCCCCCTCTCTACGAGCAGTACTTC. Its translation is CASGLPPLYEQYF. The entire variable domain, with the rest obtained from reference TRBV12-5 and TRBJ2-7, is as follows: DARVTQTPRHKVTEMGQEVTMRCQPILGHNTVFWYRQTMMQGLELLAYFRNRAPLDDSGMPKDRFSAEMPDATLATLKIQPSEPRDSAVYFCASGLPPLYEQYFGPGTRLTVT.

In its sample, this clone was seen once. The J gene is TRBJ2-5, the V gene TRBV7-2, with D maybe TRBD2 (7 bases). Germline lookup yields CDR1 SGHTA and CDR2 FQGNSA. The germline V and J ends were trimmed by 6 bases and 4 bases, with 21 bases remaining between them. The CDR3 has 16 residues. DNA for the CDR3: TGTGCCAGCAGGGCACGGGGGAGAGGGGGGGTAGAGACCCAGTACTTC. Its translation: CASRARGRGGVETQYF.

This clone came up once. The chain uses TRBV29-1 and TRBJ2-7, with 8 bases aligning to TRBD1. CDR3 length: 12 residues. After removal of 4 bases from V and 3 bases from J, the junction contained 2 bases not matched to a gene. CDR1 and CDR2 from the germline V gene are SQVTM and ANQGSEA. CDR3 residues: CSVAGGFYEQYF. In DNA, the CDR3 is TGCAGCGTTGCAGGGGGCTTCTACGAGCAGTACTTC.

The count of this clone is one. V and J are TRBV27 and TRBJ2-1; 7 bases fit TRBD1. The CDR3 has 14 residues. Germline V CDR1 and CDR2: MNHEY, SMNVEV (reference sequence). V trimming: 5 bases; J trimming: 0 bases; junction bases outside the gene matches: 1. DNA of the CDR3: TGTGCCAGCAGTGCAGGGGGCTCCTACAATGAGCAGTTCTTC. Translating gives CASSAGGSYNEQFF.

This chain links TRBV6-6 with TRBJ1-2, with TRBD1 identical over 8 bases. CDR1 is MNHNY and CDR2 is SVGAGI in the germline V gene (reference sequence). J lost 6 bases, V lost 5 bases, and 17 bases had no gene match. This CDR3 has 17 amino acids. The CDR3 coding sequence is TGTGCCAGCAGTCCTCAGGGGGATAGATGGACAGGGAATGGCTACACCTTC. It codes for CASSPQGDRWTGNGYTF.

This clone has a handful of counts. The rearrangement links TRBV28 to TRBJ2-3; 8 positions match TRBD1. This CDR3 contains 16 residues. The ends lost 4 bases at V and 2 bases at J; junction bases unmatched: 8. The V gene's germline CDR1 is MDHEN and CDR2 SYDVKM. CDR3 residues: CASSSPGQAYTDTQYF. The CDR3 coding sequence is TGTGCCAGCAGTTCACCGGGACAGGCTTACACAGATACGCAGTATTTT. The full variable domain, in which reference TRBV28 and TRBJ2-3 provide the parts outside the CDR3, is DVKVTQSSRYLVKRTGEKVFLECVQDMDHENMFWYRQDPGLGLRLIYFSYDVKMKEKGDIPEGYSVSREKKERFSLILESASTNQTSMYLCASSSPGQAYTDTQYFGPGTRLTVL.

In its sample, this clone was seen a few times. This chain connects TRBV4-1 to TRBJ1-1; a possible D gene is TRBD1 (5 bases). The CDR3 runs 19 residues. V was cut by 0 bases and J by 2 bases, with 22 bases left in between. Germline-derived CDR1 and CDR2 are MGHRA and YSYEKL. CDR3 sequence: CASSQDPTRTGEVNTEAFF. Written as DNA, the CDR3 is TGCGCCAGCAGCCAAGATCCAACTAGGACGGGGGAGGTAAACACTGAAGCTTTCTTT.

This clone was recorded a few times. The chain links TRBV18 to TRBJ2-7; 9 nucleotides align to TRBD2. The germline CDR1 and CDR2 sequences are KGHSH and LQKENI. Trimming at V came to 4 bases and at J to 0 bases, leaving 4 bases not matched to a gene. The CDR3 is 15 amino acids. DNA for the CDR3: TGTGCCAGCTCACGAGCGGGGGGATTCTCCTACGAGCAGTACTTC. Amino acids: CASSRAGGFSYEQYF.

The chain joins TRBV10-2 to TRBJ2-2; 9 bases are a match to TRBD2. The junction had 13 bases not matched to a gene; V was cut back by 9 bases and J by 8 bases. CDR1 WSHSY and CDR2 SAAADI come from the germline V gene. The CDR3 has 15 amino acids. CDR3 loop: CARSEGAGGFGELFF. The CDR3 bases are TGCGCCAGATCTGAGGGAGCGGGGGGTTTTGGGGAGCTGTTTTTT.

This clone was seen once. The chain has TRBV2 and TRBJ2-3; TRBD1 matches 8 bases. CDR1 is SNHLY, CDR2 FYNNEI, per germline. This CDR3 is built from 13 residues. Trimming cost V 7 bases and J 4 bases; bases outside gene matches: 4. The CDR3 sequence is CASNGQGPDTQYF. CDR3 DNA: TGTGCCAGCAACGGACAGGGTCCAGATACGCAGTATTTT.

The CDR3 nucleotides read TGTGCCAGCAGCTTCGGGACTAGCCCATCTCAAGAGACCCAGTACTTC. It is translated as CASSFGTSPSQETQYF. The chain joins TRBV5-4 to TRBJ2-5; 9 bases line up with TRBD2. The trim removed 2 bases at V and 2 bases at J, leaving 7 bases unmatched. CDR1 is SGHNT, CDR2 YYREEE, per germline (reference sequence). The CDR3 sequence is 16 residues long.

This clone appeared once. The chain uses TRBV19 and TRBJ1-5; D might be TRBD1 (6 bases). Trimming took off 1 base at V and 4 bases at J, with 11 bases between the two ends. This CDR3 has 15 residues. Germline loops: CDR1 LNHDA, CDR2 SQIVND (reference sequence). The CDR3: CASSIAGQGNQPQHF. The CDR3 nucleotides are TGTGCCAGTAGTATAGCAGGCCAGGGGAATCAGCCCCAGCATTTT.

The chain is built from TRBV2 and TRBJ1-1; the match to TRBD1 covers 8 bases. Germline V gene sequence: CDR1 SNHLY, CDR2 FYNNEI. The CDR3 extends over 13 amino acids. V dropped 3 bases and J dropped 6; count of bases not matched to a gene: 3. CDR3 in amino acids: CASSETGVSEAFF. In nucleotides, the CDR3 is TGTGCCAGCAGTGAGACAGGGGTTTCTGAAGCTTTCTTT.